Presented here are 22 T cell receptor beta chains from one specimen sequenced in a study of T cells after yellow fever vaccination. TCRdb analysed the 5' RACE reads with MiXCR anew, one entry per CDR3 protein. The sample shows about 220,000 distinct CDR3 sequences, roughly 3% of them seen only once. This specimen consisted of CD4+ T cells sorted from PBMCs, obtained 10 days after the yellow fever booster vaccination. Every receptor here comes from a young man who received the YFV17D yellow fever vaccine.

The V gene is TRBV30, the J gene TRBJ2-2; 10 nucleotides match TRBD2. V shed 5 bases and J 0 bases; nucleotides not matched to a gene: 15. Germline values: CDR1 GTSNPN, CDR2 SVGIG (reference sequence). The length of the CDR3 is 19 residues. For the CDR3, the DNA is TGTGCCTGGGACAAAACGCAAACTAGCGGGAAACCGAACACCGGGGAGCTGTTTTTT. Residues: CAWDKTQTSGKPNTGELFF.

V usage is TRBV3-1 and J usage is TRBJ1-2, with D possibly being TRBD1 (6 bases). Trimming pared 2 bases from V and 4 bases from J, leaving 8 bases between. Germline CDR1 is LGHDT and CDR2 is YNNKEL (reference sequence). The CDR3 extends over 13 amino acids. In nucleotides, the CDR3 is TGTGCCAGCAGCCAAAACAGGGTCTATGGCTACACCTTC. The encoded protein is CASSQNRVYGYTF. Combining the CDR3 with reference TRBV3-1 and TRBJ1-2 gives the whole variable domain DTAVSQTPKYLVTQMGNDKSIKCEQNLGHDTMYWYKQDSKKFLKIMFSYNNKELIINETVPNRFSPKSPDKAHLNLHINSLELGDSAVYFCASSQNRVYGYTFGSGTRLTVV.

This clonotype was seen at least ten times. J is TRBJ1-2 and V is TRBV7-9; TRBD1 matches 8 bases. CDR1 is SEHNR, CDR2 FQNEAQ, per germline (reference sequence). V lost 6 bases to trimming and J lost 0 bases; unmatched junction nucleotides: 12. The CDR3 has 17 residues. CDR3: CASRDGQGLLANYGYTF. In nucleotides, the CDR3 is TGTGCCAGCAGGGACGGACAGGGCTTACTTGCTAACTATGGCTACACCTTC.

This clonotype was counted at least ten times. The rearrangement links TRBV11-2 to TRBJ1-4; D is ambiguous. Trimming pared 1 base from V and 0 bases from J, leaving 12 bases between. Germline V CDR1 and CDR2: SGHAT, FQNNGV. CDR3 size: 17 residues. The CDR3 DNA is TGTGCCAGCAGCTTAGTGGTACCGGGCGCAACTAATGAAAAACTGTTTTTT. It encodes CASSLVVPGATNEKLFF.

Ten or more counts support this clonotype. The V gene is TRBV19, the J gene TRBJ1-2; 7 nucleotides agree with TRBD1. Germline V lookup: CDR1 LNHDA, CDR2 SQIVND (reference sequence). This CDR3 is 16 amino acids long. Losses at the gene ends were 9 bases for V and 4 bases for J; bases not matched to a gene: 17. The CDR3 region has the DNA TGTGCCAGCGTCCCAAGGACAGGAACCGATGGCTATGGCTACACCTTC. It codes for CASVPRTGTDGYGYTF.

This clonotype has just a few counts. The chain recombines TRBV24-1 with TRBJ2-3, with TRBD2 matching over 15 bases. The germline V gene encodes CDR1 KGHDR and CDR2 SFDVKD. The CDR3 sequence is 17 residues long. Germline trimming cut 7 bases from V and 3 bases from J; bases unmatched to any gene: 7. The CDR3 DNA reads TGTGCCACCAGGGCCCCCGGGACTAGCGGGGGGACAGATACGCAGTATTTT. As protein: CATRAPGTSGGTDTQYF.

J is TRBJ2-1 and V is TRBV6-2 or TRBV6-3; tentative D call: TRBD2 (5 bases). This CDR3 has 14 amino acids. V was trimmed by 8 bases and J by 8 bases, leaving 19 bases between them. Looked up from germline, CDR1 is MNHEY and CDR2 is SVGEGT. CDR3 amino acids: CASRKSASGDEQFF. The CDR3 region has the DNA TGTGCCAGCCGAAAAAGTGCCAGCGGCGATGAGCAGTTCTTC.

This clonotype has a count of ten or more. The V gene is TRBV7-9, the J gene TRBJ1-2; a weak D match, TRBD1 (6 bases). This CDR3 contains 12 residues. V was pared by 1 base and J by 7 bases, with 7 bases between. The germline gives CDR1 SEHNR, CDR2 FQNEAQ (reference sequence). The CDR3 nucleotides read TGTGCCAGCAGCTTAGAAGGGGGTGGCTACACCTTC. It translates to CASSLEGGGYTF.

The table lists this clonotype with many counts. This chain connects TRBV6-2 or TRBV6-3 to TRBJ2-3; D gene ambiguous. The CDR3 has 16 residues. Germline V gene sequence: CDR1 MNHEY, CDR2 SVGEGT. Trimming removed 5 bases from V and 5 bases from J, with 20 bases in between. For the CDR3, the DNA is TGTGCCAGCAGTCCCTCTCGGTCCCGATCCCTAGATACGCAGTATTTT. Its protein is CASSPSRSRSLDTQYF.

This clonotype was seen at least ten times. V and J are TRBV7-2 and TRBJ1-6; 7 bases match TRBD1. After removal of 1 base from V and 10 bases from J, the junction contained 4 bases not matched to a gene. CDR3 length: 14 amino acids. Germline values: CDR1 SGHTA, CDR2 FQGNSA. The CDR3 DNA follows: TGTGCCAGCAGCTTAGACAGGGGATGGTCACCCCTCCACTTT. Translated: CASSLDRGWSPLHF.

This clonotype has just a few counts. The chain couples TRBV7-2 to TRBJ2-2, with 8 bases fitting TRBD1. J gave up 6 bases and V 5 bases, and 17 bases lay outside the gene matches. The CDR3 is made up of 18 amino acids. Per the germline V gene, CDR1 is SGHTA and CDR2 is FQGNSA. DNA for the CDR3: TGTGCCAGCAGCCCCCGCAGGCTGGGACAGGTAGACGCCGGGGAGCTGTTTTTT. Its protein product is CASSPRRLGQVDAGELFF.

A few counts support this clonotype. The chain joins TRBV29-1 to TRBJ1-2; no reliable D call. The CDR3 is 15 amino acids. V was trimmed by 6 bases and J by 8 bases, leaving 25 bases between them. Germline lookup yields CDR1 SQVTM and CDR2 ANQGSEA. CDR3 sequence (DNA): TGCAGCGTCCGAGGAGAAAAATTTGAATCGGGAGGCTACACCTTC. Protein product: CSVRGEKFESGGYTF.

The table lists this clonotype with a few counts. The chain links TRBV5-5 to TRBJ2-1, with D tentatively TRBD1 (9 bases). Germline V gives CDR1 SGHKS, CDR2 YYEKEE (reference sequence). Trimming took off 6 bases at V and 7 bases at J, with 23 bases between the two ends. This CDR3 is 16 amino acids long. CDR3 protein: CASIPGGTGLWNEQFF. The CDR3 coding sequence is TGTGCCAGCATCCCGGGAGGGACAGGGCTGTGGAATGAGCAGTTCTTC.

The rearrangement joins TRBV5-1 to TRBJ2-3; D not certain. This CDR3 is built from 14 residues. CDR1 is SGHRS and CDR2 is YFSETQ in the germline V gene. Trimming took off 2 bases at V and 4 bases at J, with 11 bases between the two ends. CDR3 residues: CASSFPTRADTQYF. The DNA of the CDR3 is TGCGCCAGCAGCTTTCCAACACGGGCAGATACGCAGTATTTT. The full variable domain, with the rest looked up from reference TRBV5-1 and TRBJ2-3, is KAGVTQTPRYLIKTRGQQVTLSCSPISGHRSVSWYQQTPGQGLQFLFEYFSETQRNKGNFPGRFSGRQFSNSRSEMNVSTLELGDSALYLCASSFPTRADTQYFGPGTRLTVL.

This clonotype was seen repeatedly, ten times or more. The rearrangement joins TRBV5-4 to TRBJ2-3; 7 bases are a match to TRBD2. The CDR3 spans 15 residues. The ends lost 2 bases at V and 0 bases at J; junction bases unmatched: 3. Germline V lookup: CDR1 SGHNT, CDR2 YYREEE (reference sequence). The CDR3, as DNA: TGTGCCAGCAGCTTTAAGCGGGGCAGCACAGATACGCAGTATTTT. Its protein is CASSFKRGSTDTQYF. Full variable domain (outside the CDR3, taken from reference TRBV5-4 and TRBJ2-3): ETGVTQSPTHLIKTRGQQVTLRCSSQSGHNTVSWYQQALGQGPQFIFQYYREEENGRGNFPPRFSGLQFPNYSSELNVNALELDDSALYLCASSFKRGSTDTQYFGPGTRLTVL.

V is TRBV28 and J is TRBJ2-7; D perhaps matches TRBD2 (5 bases). The CDR3 is made up of 13 amino acids. From germline, CDR1 is MDHEN and CDR2 SYDVKM. V lost 6 bases and J lost 3, with 12 bases in between. DNA for the CDR3: TGTGCCAGCAGCGAGGGTTTTCGCTACGAGCAGTACGTC. Translated: CASSEGFRYEQYV.

This clonotype was seen ten or more times. This chain links TRBV20-1 with TRBJ2-7, with D perhaps TRBD1 (6 bases). The CDR3 is made up of 12 amino acids. The germline V gene encodes CDR1 DFQATT and CDR2 SNEGSKA (reference sequence). Trimming shortened V by 1 base and J by 5 bases, and 9 bases separated the two germline ends. For the CDR3, the DNA is TGCAGTGCTAGAGCGCCAGGGGACGAGCAGTACTTC. Translating gives CSARAPGDEQYF.

The chain couples TRBV6-2 or TRBV6-3 to TRBJ2-7, with D possibly TRBD1 on 6 matching bases. The CDR3 consists of 13 residues. Germline V gene lookup returns CDR1 MNHEY and CDR2 SVGEGT. The V and J ends lost 6 bases and 3 bases respectively, with 12 bases between them. CDR3 region: CASRTIQGYEQYV. CDR3 DNA sequence: TGTGCCAGCAGAACGATACAGGGCTACGAGCAGTACGTC.

This clonotype has more than one count but fewer than ten. The chain is built from TRBV3-1 and TRBJ1-4; 9 positions agree with TRBD1. V trimming: 4 bases; J trimming: 7 bases; junction bases outside the gene matches: 4. The CDR3 has 14 amino acids. CDR1 is LGHDT, CDR2 YNNKEL, per germline (reference sequence). Here the CDR3 DNA reads TGTGCCAGCAGCCTAACAGGGGGCGTTGAAAAACTGTTTTTT. Translating it yields CASSLTGGVEKLFF.

This clonotype has a handful of counts. CDR3 in amino acids: CASIERPLRFDTQYF. CDR3 DNA: TGTGCCAGCATCGAAAGGCCCCTTCGATTCGATACGCAGTATTTT. The gene calls are TRBV7-2 and TRBJ2-3; D is unclear. The germline V gene has CDR1 SGHTA and CDR2 FQGNSA. This CDR3 contains 15 residues. Trimming pared 7 bases from V and 6 bases from J, leaving 20 bases between.

This sequence joins TRBV3-1 and TRBJ2-7, with TRBD1 as a possible D gene (6 bases). The CDR3 covers 14 residues. Germline CDR1 reads LGHDT; CDR2 reads YNNKEL (reference sequence). V shed 2 bases and J shed 0 bases, with 8 bases lying between them. The CDR3 region is CASSQTGNSYEQYF. The CDR3, as DNA: TGTGCCAGCAGCCAAACAGGGAACTCCTACGAGCAGTACTTC.

This clonotype occurred many times. The rearrangement joins TRBV7-2 to TRBJ2-2, with 7 bases fitting TRBD1. The CDR3 is 13 amino acids. Germline values: CDR1 SGHTA, CDR2 FQGNSA. The V segment lost 4 bases and the J segment 6 bases; nucleotides outside the gene matches: 2. The CDR3 coding sequence is TGTGCCAGCAGCTCTGACAGGGCCGGGGAGCTGTTTTTT. Translated: CASSSDRAGELFF.